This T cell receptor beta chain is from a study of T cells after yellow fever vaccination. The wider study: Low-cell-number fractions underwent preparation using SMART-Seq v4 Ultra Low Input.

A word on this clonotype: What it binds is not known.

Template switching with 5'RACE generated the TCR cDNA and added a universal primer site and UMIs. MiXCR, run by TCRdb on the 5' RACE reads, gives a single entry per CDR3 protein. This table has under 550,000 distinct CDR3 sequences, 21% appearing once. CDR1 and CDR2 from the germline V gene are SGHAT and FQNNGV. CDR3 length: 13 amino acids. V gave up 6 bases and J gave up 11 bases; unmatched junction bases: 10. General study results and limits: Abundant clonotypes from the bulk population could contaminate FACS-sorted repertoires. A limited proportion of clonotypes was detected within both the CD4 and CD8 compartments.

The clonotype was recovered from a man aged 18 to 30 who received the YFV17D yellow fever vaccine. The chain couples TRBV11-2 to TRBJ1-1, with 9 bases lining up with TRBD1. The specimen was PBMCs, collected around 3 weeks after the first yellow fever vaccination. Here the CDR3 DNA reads TGTGCCAGCAGTACAGGGGGCCGCATGAAGGCTTTCTTT. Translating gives CASSTGGRMKAFF.